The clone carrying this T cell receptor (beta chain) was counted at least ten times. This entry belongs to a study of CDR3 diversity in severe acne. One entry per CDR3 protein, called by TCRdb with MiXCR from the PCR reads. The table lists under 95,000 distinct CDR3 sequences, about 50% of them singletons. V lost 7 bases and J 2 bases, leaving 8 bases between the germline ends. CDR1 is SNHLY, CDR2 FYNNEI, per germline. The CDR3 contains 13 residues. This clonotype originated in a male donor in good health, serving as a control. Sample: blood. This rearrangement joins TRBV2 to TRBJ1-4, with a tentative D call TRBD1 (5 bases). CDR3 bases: TGTGCCAGCACGGGGCAGACTAATGAAAAACTGTTTTTT. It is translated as CASTGQTNEKLFF.